What follows is one T cell receptor (beta chain) and its context. This sample is part of a study of OX40 agonist ivuxolimab in advanced cancers. The method was immunoSEQ multiplex PCR; TCRdb's version includes in-frame clones alone and lacks a portion of them. The table includes about 76,000 clones, about 87% detected once. Germline loops: CDR1 ENHRY, CDR2 SYGVKD. With 4 bases removed from V and 4 bases from J, the gap between germline ends came to 20 bases. The CDR3 is 17 amino acids. The gene calls are TRBV10-3 and TRBJ1-3, with a tentative D call TRBD1 (5 bases). The sequencing used CD4+ or CD8+ T cells sorted from blood, collected in a trial of the OX40 agonist ivuxolimab. The receptor's source is an adult with an advanced solid tumor such as melanoma, head and neck, liver or kidney cancer. Written as DNA, the CDR3 is TGTGCCATCAGTGGTAGGGGCGACAGCCTGGCGGGAAACACCATATATTTT. Translating it yields CAISGRGDSLAGNTIYF.